This T cell receptor beta chain stems from a study of identifying expanded T cells in peripheral blood. With respect to this clone: Antigen unknown.

During the collection period, no donor immune events like infections were recorded. Study-wide points: About 1.3 clones differed between technical replicates, versus approximately 17 and 20 over time. Variance in clone template counts between roughly two-week samples significantly increased with total template count across all healthy donors.

After removal of 3 bases from V and 9 bases from J, the junction contained 6 bases not matched to a gene. The germline CDR1 and CDR2 sequences are SGHTA and FQGTGA. The CDR3 has 16 residues. Sequencing was performed with immunoSEQ multiplex PCR; in TCRdb, only in-frame clones are kept and a portion is missing. The table includes about 81,000 clones, about four fifths detected once. This TCR derives from a person aged 18 to 75 in good health. The source material was blood. This chain joins TRBV7-3 and TRBJ2-1; 15 bases align to TRBD2. DNA of the CDR3: TGTGCCAGCAGCTTCAATCCGGGACTAGCGGGAGGTGAGCAGTTCTTC. It translates to CASSFNPGLAGGEQFF.